This T cell receptor beta chain emerged from a study of TIL therapy for anti-PD-1-resistant metastatic lung cancer (dated by TCRdb to about 2021). With regard to the full study: Among the enrolled patients, the median age was about 50 years (range 38-75), and the median tumor PD-L1 proportion score was roughly 6%. The cohort was predominantly lung adenocarcinoma, with a few EGFR-mutant and two ALK-rearranged tumors, and half of patients were current or former smokers. Across the cohort, whole-exome sequencing showed a median non-synonymous tumor mutation burden of under 1.8 mutations per megabase. T cell receptor beta sequencing of tumor and peripheral blood served to follow clonotypes across the tumor, the expanded TIL product, and serial blood samples.

TCR beta CDR3 regions were amplified from genomic DNA by bias-controlled multiplex PCR with the immunoSEQ v3 hsTCRB kit. An Illumina NextSeq 500 was used to sequence the TCR libraries, reaching approximately 2.1 million read pairs at survey level or roughly 4.5-6 million at deep level. For the original study's pipeline: Clonality was reported by immunoSEQ Analyzer software, which also assigned V, D and J genes and filtered out non-productive sequences. Repertoires were compared using productive Simpson clonality and Morisita overlap index of productive TRB rearrangements between infused TIL and blood. Imported from immuneACCESS, the table was reduced by TCRdb to in-frame sequences with V and J called. These copies leave out some clones; in studies compared against another copy, an unresolved V gene accounts for under half, and the cause of the remainder is not known. D and trimming were read from the DNA, whereas the V and J calls and clone size are those reported in that table. A total of around 100,000 clones appear in this sample, 65% of them only once. The top ten clones comprise approximately 11% of the sample.

What the research found in general, with its limitations: Higher clonality and lower diversity were observed in expanded TIL cultures than in baseline intratumoral T cells (median clonality approximately 6% vs 31%, p < 0.0001). The study protocol defined all tumor marker inferences as exploratory. Generalizability was limited because the cohort was highly selected, with more treatment-naive, never-smoker and oncogene-addicted patients included than is typical. High clonal turnover was observed in TIL culture, with many enriched product clones not detected in the baseline tumor, which suggested clonal contraction rather than faithful expansion.

This clone was counted between two and nine times. Its binding antigen is unknown. No per-base quality is available; no much larger clone lies one base away. Other DNA sequences in the same sample also yield this CDR3. The germline ends are 14 bases apart after V is trimmed by 4 bases and J by 0 bases. The CDR3 numbers 16 residues from cysteine through phenylalanine. Only the CDR3 DNA is retained, 48 bases long and in frame from the first base. Sequences SGHRS (CDR1) and YFSETQ (CDR2) are obtained from the germline V gene. The sample's time point label, in plain terms: pre-treatment sample, taken before nivolumab and TIL therapy. Excised metastases, mostly pleural nodules or supraclavicular lymph nodes, were used as baseline tumor samples and were taken from the same resection from which TIL were grown. Tumors were collected before any PD-1/PD-L1 blockade, after which patients were given nivolumab, and patients who progressed were given lymphodepletion, an infusion of expanded TIL and IL-2. Between October 2017 and January 2020, a dual-center phase I trial enrolled adults who had stage 4 NSCLC. Samples were obtained from a single-arm, open-label phase I trial in which tumor-infiltrating lymphocyte therapy with nivolumab was evaluated in advanced non-small cell lung cancer. Parts of each resected tumor were snap-frozen in liquid nitrogen and kept at -80 degrees C. Tumor regions of interest were selected on H&E sections by laser-capture macrodissection, were pulverized into about 16 mg aliquots, and were extracted with Qiagen Allprep kits.

The receptor chain draws on TRBV5-1 and TRBJ2-1, with an unclear D gene assignment. The sequence was obtained from a person aged 25 to 85 with non-small cell lung cancer. The material was tumor tissue, obtained at baseline. The CDR3 has the sequence CASSPTGRSSYNEQFF. The DNA sequence reads TGCGCCAGCAGCCCAACCGGCCGGAGCTCCTACAATGAGCAGTTCTTC. With the rest looked up from the reference TRBV5-1 and TRBJ2-1 genes rather than sequenced, the full variable domain is KAGVTQTPRYLIKTRGQQVTLSCSPISGHRSVSWYQQTPGQGLQFLFEYFSETQRNKGNFPGRFSGRQFSNSRSEMNVSTLELGDSALYLCASSPTGRSSYNEQFFGPGTRLTVL.